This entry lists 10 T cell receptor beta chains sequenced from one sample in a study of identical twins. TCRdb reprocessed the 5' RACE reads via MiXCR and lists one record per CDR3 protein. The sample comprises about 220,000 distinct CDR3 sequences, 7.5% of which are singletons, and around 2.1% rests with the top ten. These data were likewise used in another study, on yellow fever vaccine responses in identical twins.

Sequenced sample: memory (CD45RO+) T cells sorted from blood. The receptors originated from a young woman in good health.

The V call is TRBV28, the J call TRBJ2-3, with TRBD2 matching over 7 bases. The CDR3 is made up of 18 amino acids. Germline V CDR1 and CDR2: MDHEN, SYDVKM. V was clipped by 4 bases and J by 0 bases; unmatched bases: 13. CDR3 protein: CASSSGFGRGSSTDTQYF. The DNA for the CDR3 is TGTGCCAGCAGTTCGGGTTTCGGGCGGGGGTCTAGCACAGATACGCAGTATTTT.

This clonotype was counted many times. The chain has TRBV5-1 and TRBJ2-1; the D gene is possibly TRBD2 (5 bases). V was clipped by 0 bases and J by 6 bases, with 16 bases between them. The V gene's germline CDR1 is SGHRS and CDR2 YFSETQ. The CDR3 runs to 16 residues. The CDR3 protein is CASSLAPGIRGNEQFF. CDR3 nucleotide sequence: TGCGCCAGCAGCTTGGCCCCTGGCATACGGGGCAATGAGCAGTTCTTC.

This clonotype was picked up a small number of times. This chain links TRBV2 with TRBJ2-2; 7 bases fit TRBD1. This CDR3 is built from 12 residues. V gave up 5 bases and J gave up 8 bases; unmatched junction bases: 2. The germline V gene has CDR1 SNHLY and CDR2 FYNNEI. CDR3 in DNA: TGTGCCAGCAGTCCGGACAGGGGGGAGCTGTTTTTT. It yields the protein CASSPDRGELFF. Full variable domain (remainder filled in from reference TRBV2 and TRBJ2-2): EPEVTQTPSHQVTQMGQEVILRCVPISNHLYFYWYRQILGQKVEFLVSFYNNEISEKSEIFDDQFSVERPDGSNFTLKIRSTKLEDSAMYFCASSPDRGELFFGEGSRLTVL.

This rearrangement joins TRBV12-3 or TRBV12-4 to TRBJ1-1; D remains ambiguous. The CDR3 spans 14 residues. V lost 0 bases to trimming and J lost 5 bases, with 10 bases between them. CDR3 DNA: TGTGCCAGCAGTTTAGCCGGGGTTCGGACTGAAGCTTTCTTT. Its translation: CASSLAGVRTEAFF.

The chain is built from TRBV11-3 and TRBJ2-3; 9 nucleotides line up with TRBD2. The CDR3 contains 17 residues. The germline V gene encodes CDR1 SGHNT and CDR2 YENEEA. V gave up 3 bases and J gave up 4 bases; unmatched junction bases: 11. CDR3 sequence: CASSFRGGGLWADTQYF. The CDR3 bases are TGTGCCAGCAGCTTCCGCGGGGGGGGGCTTTGGGCAGATACGCAGTATTTT.

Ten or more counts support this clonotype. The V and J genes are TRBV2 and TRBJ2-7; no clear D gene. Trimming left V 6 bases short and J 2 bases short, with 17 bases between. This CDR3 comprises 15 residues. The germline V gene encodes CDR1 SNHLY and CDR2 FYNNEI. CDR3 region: CASRDLVTAPYEQYF. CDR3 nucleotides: TGTGCCAGCAGGGATCTAGTGACGGCGCCCTACGAGCAGTACTTC.

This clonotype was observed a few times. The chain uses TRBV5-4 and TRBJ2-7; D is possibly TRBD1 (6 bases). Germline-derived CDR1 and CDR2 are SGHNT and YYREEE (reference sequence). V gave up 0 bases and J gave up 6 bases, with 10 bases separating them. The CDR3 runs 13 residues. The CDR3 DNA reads TGTGCCAGCAGCTTGGACAGGGAAGGCGAGCAGTACTTC. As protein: CASSLDREGEQYF.

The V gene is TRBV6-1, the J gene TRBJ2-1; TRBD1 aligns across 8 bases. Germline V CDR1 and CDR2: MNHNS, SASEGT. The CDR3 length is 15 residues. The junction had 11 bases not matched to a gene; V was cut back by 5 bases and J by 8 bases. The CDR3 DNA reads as TGTGCCAGCAGTCGTGGACAGGGTAATATCGATGAGCAGTTCTTC. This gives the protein CASSRGQGNIDEQFF.

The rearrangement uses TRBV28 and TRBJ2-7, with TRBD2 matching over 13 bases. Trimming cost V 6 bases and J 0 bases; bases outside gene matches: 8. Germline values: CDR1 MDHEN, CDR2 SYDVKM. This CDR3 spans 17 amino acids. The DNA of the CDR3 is TGTGCCAGCAGCCTAGGACTAGCGGGGGTTTTCTCCTACGAGCAGTACTTC. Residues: CASSLGLAGVFSYEQYF.

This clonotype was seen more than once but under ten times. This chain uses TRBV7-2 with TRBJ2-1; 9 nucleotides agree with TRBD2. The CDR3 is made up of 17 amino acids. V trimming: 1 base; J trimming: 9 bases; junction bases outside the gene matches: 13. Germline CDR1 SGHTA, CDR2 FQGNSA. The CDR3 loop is CASSLGGAAGGFGEQFF. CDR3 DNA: TGTGCCAGCAGCTTAGGGGGAGCCGCGGGGGGGTTCGGTGAGCAGTTCTTC. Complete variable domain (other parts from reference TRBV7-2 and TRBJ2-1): GAGVSQSPSNKVTEKGKDVELRCDPISGHTALYWYRQSLGQGLEFLIYFQGNSAPDKSGLPSDRFSAERTGGSVSTLTIQRTQQEDSAVYLCASSLGGAAGGFGEQFFGPGTRLTVL.